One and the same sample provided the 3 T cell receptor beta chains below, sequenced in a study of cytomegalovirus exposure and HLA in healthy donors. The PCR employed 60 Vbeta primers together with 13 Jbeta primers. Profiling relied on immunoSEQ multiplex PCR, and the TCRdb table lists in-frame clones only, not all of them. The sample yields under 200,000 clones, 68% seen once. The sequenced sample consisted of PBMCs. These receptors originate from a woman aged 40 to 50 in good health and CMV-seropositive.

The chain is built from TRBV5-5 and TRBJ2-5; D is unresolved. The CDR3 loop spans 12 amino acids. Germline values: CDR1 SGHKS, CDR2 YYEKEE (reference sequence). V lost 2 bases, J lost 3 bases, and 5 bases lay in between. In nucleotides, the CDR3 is TGTGCCAGCAGCTTCGGAGAAGAGACCCAGTACTTC. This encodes CASSFGEETQYF.

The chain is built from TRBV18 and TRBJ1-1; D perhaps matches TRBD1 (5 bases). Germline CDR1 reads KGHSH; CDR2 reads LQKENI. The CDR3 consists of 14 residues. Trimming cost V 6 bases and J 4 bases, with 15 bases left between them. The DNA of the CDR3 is TGTGCCAGCTCCCAGGGTGGGAAGGGCACTGAAGCTTTCTTT. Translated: CASSQGGKGTEAFF.

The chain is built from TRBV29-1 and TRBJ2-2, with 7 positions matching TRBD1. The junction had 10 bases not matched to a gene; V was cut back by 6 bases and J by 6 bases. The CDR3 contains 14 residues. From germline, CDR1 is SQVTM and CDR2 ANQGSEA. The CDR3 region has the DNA TGCAGCGTACCGGGACAGTGGGCCGCCGGGGAGCTGTTTTTT. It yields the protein CSVPGQWAAGELFF.